This passage covers 15 T cell receptor beta chains from one sample sequenced in a study of T cells in Graves' hyperthyroidism and ophthalmopathy (dated by TCRdb to about 2019). The library came from multiplex PCR. The reads were generated on an Illumina HiSeq 2000. TCR beta CDR3 regions were amplified from RNA transcripts. The first round of RT-PCR for the TCR CDR3 was performed with the HTBI primer set and the Qiagen OneStep RT-PCR kit. TCRdb itself trimmed the public reads at Q25 with fastp, ran MiXCR and retained productive beta chains. For every CDR3 protein sequence, its rows merge into one entry that carries the most common genes and DNA. For this sample the table gives about 410,000 distinct CDR3 sequences, of which about 14% were detected only once. The leading ten clones occupy 20% of the sample. Sequencing used blood. Every receptor here comes from a woman aged 25-40 years with Graves' ophthalmopathy.

The V and J genes are TRBV7-9 and TRBJ2-1, with 11 bases matching TRBD2. The V gene's germline CDR1 is SEHNR and CDR2 FQNEAQ (reference sequence). The CDR3 spans 18 residues. The ends lost 1 base at V and 6 bases at J; junction bases unmatched: 11. CDR3 region: CASSLVGVGSGGANEQFF. As DNA, the CDR3 is TGTGCCAGCAGCTTAGTTGGCGTTGGTAGCGGGGGGGCCAATGAGCAGTTCTTC. Using reference TRBV7-9 and TRBJ2-1 for the parts outside the CDR3, the full variable domain is DTGVSQNPRHKITKRGQNVTFRCDPISEHNRLYWYRQTLGQGPEFLTYFQNEAQLEKSRLLSDRFSAERPKGSFSTLEIQRTEQGDSAMYLCASSLVGVGSGGANEQFFGPGTRLTVL.

Many counts were recorded for this clonotype. The chain recombines TRBV27 with TRBJ1-5, with 11 nucleotides matching TRBD1. V was clipped by 5 bases and J by 5 bases; unmatched bases: 5. The CDR3 is 15 residues long. In germline, CDR1 is MNHEY, CDR2 SMNVEV (reference sequence). CDR3 in amino acids: CASSIRTGGDQPQHF. In DNA form, the CDR3 reads TGTGCCAGCAGTATCCGGACAGGGGGCGATCAGCCCCAGCATTTT.

This clonotype was seen many times. The chain couples TRBV7-8 to TRBJ1-2, with a tentative D call TRBD1 (6 bases). CDR1 SGHVS and CDR2 FQNEAQ come from the germline V gene. The CDR3 runs 15 residues. V dropped 3 bases and J dropped 3 bases, with 14 bases sitting between them. The CDR3 loop reads CASSLQGPPYYGYTF. The CDR3 nucleotides read TGTGCCAGCAGCTTGCAGGGGCCACCTTACTATGGCTACACCTTC.

The gene calls are TRBV20-1 and TRBJ1-5, with D hard to call. The CDR3 sequence is 13 residues long. Germline CDR1 and CDR2: DFQATT and SNEGSKA (reference sequence). Trimming took 4 bases from V and 9 from J, leaving 16 bases between them. The CDR3 coding sequence is TGCAGTGCTACATTCCCCACCCAATCGCCCCAGCATTTT. This encodes CSATFPTQSPQHF.

The genes are TRBV9 and TRBJ2-5; D possibly corresponds to TRBD2 (7 bases). There are 18 residues in the CDR3. The V end lost 2 bases, the J end lost 1 base, and 21 bases lay between the germline ends. CDR1 and CDR2 (germline): SGDLS, YYNGEE. CDR3 DNA: TGTGCCAGCAGCGTGGCTTCCGGGGGGCCGGGGGGCCAAGAGACCCAGTACTTC. It yields the protein CASSVASGGPGGQETQYF.

This clonotype occurred many times. This chain joins TRBV6-6 and TRBJ2-2, with TRBD1 identical over 7 bases. The CDR3 extends over 16 amino acids. Germline values: CDR1 MNHNY, CDR2 SVGAGI (reference sequence). V shed 2 bases and J 1 base; nucleotides not matched to a gene: 4. CDR3 in amino acids: CASSYGRQGNTGELFF. In DNA form, the CDR3 reads TGTGCCAGCAGTTACGGGCGACAGGGGAACACCGGGGAGCTGTTTTTT.

The rearrangement uses TRBV29-1 and TRBJ1-2; 10 bases match TRBD1. V was pared by 4 bases and J by 2 bases, with 13 bases of the junction left unmatched. The CDR3 runs 17 residues. Germline CDR1 SQVTM, CDR2 ANQGSEA. The DNA for the CDR3 is TGCAGCGTTGGAACTAATGACCGGGACAGGGGAAACTATGGCTACACCTTC. It is translated as CSVGTNDRDRGNYGYTF.

This clonotype was seen repeatedly, ten times or more. The chain carries TRBV20-1 and TRBJ2-1; D remains unclear. This CDR3 is 16 amino acids long. V was shortened by 3 bases and J by 2 bases, with 17 bases between the two germline ends. The V gene's germline CDR1 is DFQATT and CDR2 SNEGSKA (reference sequence). This chain's CDR3 is CSARRPRARTYNEQFF. In nucleotides, the CDR3 is TGCAGTGCTAGGAGGCCACGGGCCCGCACCTACAATGAGCAGTTCTTC.

This clonotype has a count of ten or more. The chain combines TRBV10-3 with TRBJ2-3; D is possibly TRBD2 (6 bases). Germline CDR1 reads ENHRY; CDR2 reads SYGVKD. This CDR3 is 14 amino acids long. The V end lost 6 bases, the J end lost 6 bases, and 16 bases lay between the germline ends. In nucleotides, the CDR3 is TGTGCCATCAGCCAGTCGGGACTTCCTGATACGCAGTATTTT. It encodes CAISQSGLPDTQYF.

In the case of this clonotype: This may come from a read error, since a much larger clone is one base off. The rearrangement joins TRBV20-1 to TRBJ1-6; no clear D gene. There are 11 residues in the CDR3. Per germline, CDR1 DFQATT and CDR2 SNEGSKA (reference sequence). Trimming removed 5 bases from V and 10 bases from J, with 9 bases in between. CDR3 coding DNA: TGCAGTGCTGGTTTTGGATCACCCCTCCACTTT. Translation gives CSAGFGSPLHF.

The chain recombines TRBV7-9 with TRBJ1-3; 9 bases agree with TRBD1. Germline-derived CDR1 and CDR2 are SEHNR and FQNEAQ (reference sequence). The CDR3 length is 16 residues. Germline trimming cut 1 base from V and 2 bases from J; bases unmatched to any gene: 3. The CDR3 sequence: CASSLGDRGTGNTIYF. CDR3 in DNA: TGTGCCAGCAGCTTAGGCGACAGGGGGACTGGAAACACCATATATTTT.

This clonotype was seen ten or more times. This chain links TRBV7-8 with TRBJ2-5, with TRBD2 identical over 7 bases. With V trimmed by 8 bases and J by 8 bases, 14 bases remained unmatched. The CDR3 consists of 14 residues. Germline CDR1 is SGHVS and CDR2 is FQNEAQ. The CDR3 is CASGTPSSGGTQYF. CDR3 coding DNA: TGTGCCAGCGGAACTCCTTCGTCGGGGGGAACCCAGTACTTC.

This clonotype appeared many times. This chain links TRBV7-9 with TRBJ2-3; 14 nucleotides agree with TRBD2. Germline trimming cut 5 bases from V and 0 bases from J; bases unmatched to any gene: 4. There are 17 residues in the CDR3. CDR1 SEHNR and CDR2 FQNEAQ come from the germline V gene (reference sequence). The CDR3 DNA reads as TGTGCCAGCAGCGGACTAGCGGGGGGTCAGAGCACAGATACGCAGTATTTT. Amino acid sequence: CASSGLAGGQSTDTQYF.

This clonotype was observed many times. The chain recombines TRBV30 with TRBJ1-1; D not resolved. Germline V CDR1 and CDR2: GTSNPN, SVGIG (reference sequence). Trimming removed 3 bases from V and 2 bases from J, with 7 bases in between. The CDR3 totals 12 residues. CDR3 residues: CAWRTFNTEAFF. Written as DNA, the CDR3 is TGTGCCTGGAGGACATTCAACACTGAAGCTTTCTTT.

The rearrangement joins TRBV7-2 to TRBJ2-5; 9 bases are a match to TRBD2. Germline values: CDR1 SGHTA, CDR2 FQGNSA. V lost 4 bases, J lost 2 bases, and 5 bases stayed unmatched. There are 15 residues in the CDR3. The CDR3 here is CASSSAGGPQETQYF. CDR3 DNA: TGTGCCAGCAGCTCAGCGGGGGGTCCTCAAGAGACCCAGTACTTC.